The 18 T cell receptor beta chains given below trace back to one sample, sequenced in a study of T cells in localized non-small cell lung cancer. Produced via immunoSEQ multiplex PCR; TCRdb's table is partial and in-frame only. The table includes 2,500 to 4,000 clones, less than 25% detected once. The starting material was lung tumor tissue, obtained before any cancer treatment. The receptors come from a woman aged 40-69 years with stage I lung adenocarcinoma.

This clone was seen only a few times. The gene calls are TRBV6-8 and TRBJ1-1; 10 bases are shared with TRBD1. The V gene's germline CDR1 is MNHGY and CDR2 SAAAGT. The V segment lost 5 bases and the J segment 4 bases; nucleotides outside the gene matches: 4. This CDR3 has 14 residues. CDR3 loop: CASSGTGVVTEAFF. The CDR3 nucleotides are TGTGCCAGCAGTGGGACAGGGGTGGTCACTGAAGCTTTCTTT.

The chain has TRBV18 and TRBJ1-2; 7 bases align to TRBD1. This CDR3 comprises 18 residues. Germline V CDR1 and CDR2: KGHSH, LQKENI. The junction had 22 bases not matched to a gene; V was cut back by 4 bases and J by 8 bases. CDR3 nucleotide sequence: TGTGCCAGCTCACGGACCGCTACTTTAGGGACAGTGGAGAGAGGCTACACCTTC. Translating gives CASSRTATLGTVERGYTF.

V is TRBV29-1 and J is TRBJ2-1; TRBD2 matches 8 bases. Germline V gene lookup returns CDR1 SQVTM and CDR2 ANQGSEA. This CDR3 comprises 17 residues. J gave up 0 bases and V 0 bases, and 7 bases lay outside the gene matches. CDR3 DNA: TGCAGCGTTGAAGATCTGACTAGCGCATCCTCCTACAATGAGCAGTTCTTC. It yields the protein CSVEDLTSASSYNEQFF.

This clone has just a few counts. The chain couples TRBV30 to TRBJ2-1; 7 nucleotides match TRBD2. Trimming took 2 bases from V and 6 from J; bases not matched to a gene: 13. This CDR3 comprises 16 residues. The germline gives CDR1 GTSNPN, CDR2 SVGIG (reference sequence). The CDR3 is CAWSRPLGGTSNEQFF. Here the CDR3 DNA reads TGTGCCTGGAGTCGACCTCTCGGGGGGACCTCCAATGAGCAGTTCTTC.

CDR3 loop: CARCPGQGQSGANVLTF. The CDR3 DNA follows: TGTGCCAGGTGTCCAGGACAGGGCCAGTCTGGGGCCAACGTCCTGACTTTC. The chain links TRBV19 to TRBJ2-6; 8 nucleotides line up with TRBD1. This CDR3 region has 17 residues. Germline V gene data show CDR1 as LNHDA and CDR2 as SQIVND (reference sequence). V lost 9 bases and J lost 1; bases outside the gene matches: 11.

In its sample, this clone was seen a few times. This chain joins TRBV6-8 and TRBJ2-7; a weak D match, TRBD1 (6 bases). Germline loops: CDR1 MNHGY, CDR2 SAAAGT. The CDR3 runs to 13 residues. Trimming stripped 1 base from V and 3 bases from J, with 7 bases between. The CDR3 is CASSYLQGYEQYF. CDR3 nucleotide sequence: TGTGCCAGCAGTTACTTACAGGGCTACGAGCAGTACTTC.

In its sample, this clone was seen a few times. The rearrangement uses TRBV9 and TRBJ2-5; TRBD1 might be the D (6 bases). This CDR3 has 12 residues. CDR1 is SGDLS, CDR2 YYNGEE, per germline. V dropped 5 bases and J dropped 5 bases, with 10 bases sitting between them. The CDR3: CASSGGRETQYF. Here the CDR3 DNA reads TGTGCCAGCAGTGGGGGCCGGGAGACCCAGTACTTC.

Concerning this clone: A read error may produce the germline difference seen at one junction end. The V and J genes are TRBV19 and TRBJ2-1; 10 nucleotides agree with TRBD1. This CDR3 has 15 residues. Germline values: CDR1 LNHDA, CDR2 SQIVND (reference sequence). Here the CDR3 reads CASSIGTGAYNEQFF. In nucleotides, the CDR3 is TGTGCCAGTAGCATAGGGACAGGGGCCTACAATGAGCAGTTCTTC.

The chain combines TRBV9 with TRBJ1-3, with D possibly TRBD1 on 6 matching bases. CDR3 length: 16 residues. Germline V CDR1 and CDR2: SGDLS, YYNGEE. Trimming stripped 5 bases from V and 0 bases from J, with 15 bases between. The CDR3 protein is CASSPVTGLSGNTIYF. DNA for the CDR3: TGTGCCAGCAGTCCCGTGACAGGCCTCTCTGGAAACACCATATATTTT.

By its share, this clone is medium-sized. The chain uses TRBV11-3 and TRBJ2-5, with a weak D call TRBD1 (6 bases). V lost 1 base and J lost 2, with 11 bases in between. The CDR3 is 15 residues long. CDR1 is SGHNT and CDR2 is YENEEA in the germline V gene. CDR3 coding DNA: TGTGCCAGCAGCTTAGGGGGACAAGCTCAAGAGACCCAGTACTTC. Protein product: CASSLGGQAQETQYF.

The gene calls are TRBV30 and TRBJ1-1; D might be TRBD1 (5 bases). V was shortened by 5 bases and J by 1 base, with 14 bases between the two germline ends. The CDR3 is made up of 14 amino acids. Germline assignment: CDR1 GTSNPN and CDR2 SVGIG (reference sequence). The CDR3 bases are TGTGCCTGGGGGGGTTATAGAGGGAACACTGAAGCTTTCTTT. This codes for CAWGGYRGNTEAFF.

The V and J genes are TRBV25-1 and TRBJ1-4; D gene unclear. The ends were cut back, 3 bases at V and 7 bases at J, with 18 bases in the middle. This CDR3 is 16 amino acids long. CDR1 is MGHDK and CDR2 is SYGVNS in the germline V gene. The CDR3 DNA reads as TGTGCCAGCAGTGACCCCTCCGTAGGGAGCACTGAAAAACTGTTTTTT. Translating gives CASSDPSVGSTEKLFF.

In its sample, this clone is medium-sized. This sequence joins TRBV6-8 and TRBJ1-6; D is unclear. Germline V lookup: CDR1 MNHGY, CDR2 SAAAGT. Trimming removed 2 bases at V and 5 bases at J, with 10 bases between. This CDR3 is built from 15 residues. The CDR3 DNA sequence: TGTGCCAGCAGTTACGGCGGATCAGATAATTCACCCCTCCACTTT. Translation gives CASSYGGSDNSPLHF.

The CDR3 spells CASSVEQGRTQYF. The CDR3, as DNA: TGTGCCAGCAGCGTAGAACAGGGGAGGACCCAGTACTTC. The genes are TRBV9 and TRBJ2-5, with 7 nucleotides matching TRBD1. The CDR3 loop spans 13 amino acids. CDR1 SGDLS and CDR2 YYNGEE come from the germline V gene. Losses at the gene ends were 0 bases for V and 7 bases for J; bases not matched to a gene: 3.

This clone appeared a few times. This chain joins TRBV6-8 and TRBJ1-2; D is ambiguous. CDR1 MNHGY and CDR2 SAAAGT come from the germline V gene. The CDR3 contains 15 residues. V lost 0 bases to trimming and J lost 1 base, with 9 bases between them. CDR3 residues: CASSYSSANNYGYTF. The CDR3 region has the DNA TGTGCCAGCAGTTACTCCTCAGCTAATAACTATGGCTACACCTTC.

This chain connects TRBV6-8 to TRBJ1-1; D unclear. With 6 bases removed from V and 1 base from J, the gap between germline ends came to 12 bases. The CDR3 has 14 residues. CDR1 MNHGY and CDR2 SAAAGT come from the germline V gene. The CDR3 bases are TGTGCCAGCAGCCCATCAAGGGCGAACACTGAAGCTTTCTTT. Amino acids: CASSPSRANTEAFF.

This clone is labeled as medium-sized. The chain recombines TRBV6-8 with TRBJ1-3; possible D gene TRBD1, 5 bases. V was trimmed by 2 bases and J by 2 bases, leaving 13 bases between them. From germline, CDR1 is MNHGY and CDR2 SAAAGT. The length of the CDR3 is 16 residues. CDR3 in DNA: TGTGCCAGCAGTTACGATTACGGGACGGCTGGAAACACCATATATTTT. Protein: CASSYDYGTAGNTIYF.

This clone appeared a few times. This chain joins TRBV18 and TRBJ1-6; D uncertain. Trimming took 2 bases from V and 10 from J, leaving 12 bases between them. The CDR3 extends over 14 amino acids. Germline V gene data show CDR1 as KGHSH and CDR2 as LQKENI. CDR3 amino acids: CASSPGNLGSPLHF. As DNA, the CDR3 is TGTGCCAGCTCACCAGGGAATTTGGGATCACCCCTCCACTTT.